Shown below are 5 T cell receptor beta chains from a single sample sequenced in a study of blood T cell repertoires in COVID-19. Only in-frame clones appear in the TCRdb table, and some are missing; sequencing was by immunoSEQ multiplex PCR. The sample shows 45,000 to 55,000 clones, approximately 88% of them seen only once. The sequencing sample was made of peripheral blood. These TCRs come from a human donor in a cohort sampled during active COVID-19.

The chain uses TRBV6-5 and TRBJ2-7; weak D call: TRBD2 (6 bases). Trimming took 6 bases from V and 0 from J, leaving 15 bases between them. The CDR3 consists of 15 residues. The germline gives CDR1 MNHEY, CDR2 SVGAGI. CDR3 DNA sequence: TGTGCCAGCAGCCGGGGGAGTCTTAGCTCCTACGAGCAGTACTTC. It specifies CASSRGSLSSYEQYF.

This chain uses TRBV28 with TRBJ1-5; a weak D match, TRBD1 (5 bases). This CDR3 comprises 13 residues. Trimming removed 6 bases at V and 6 bases at J, with 12 bases between. Per germline, CDR1 MDHEN and CDR2 SYDVKM. The CDR3 spells CASSPDQGQPQHF. In DNA form, the CDR3 reads TGTGCCAGCAGCCCTGACCAGGGTCAGCCCCAGCATTTT.

Here the CDR3 reads CASSQVIATSSYNSPLHF. Here the CDR3 DNA reads TGCGCCAGCAGCCAAGTTATAGCTACTAGCTCCTATAATTCACCCCTCCACTTT. This sequence joins TRBV4-3 and TRBJ1-6, with unresolved D. Between the trimmed V and J ends, which lost 1 base and 0 bases, there was a span of 13 bases. Per the germline V gene, CDR1 is LGHNA and CDR2 is YSLEER. CDR3 length: 18 amino acids.

The rearrangement links TRBV5-1 to TRBJ2-5, with 8 bases fitting TRBD1. The CDR3 covers 14 residues. Trimming cost V 0 bases and J 4 bases; bases outside gene matches: 2. Germline CDR1 and CDR2: SGHRS and YFSETQ. CDR3 loop: CASSLGDRGETQYF. DNA for the CDR3: TGCGCCAGCAGCTTGGGAGACAGGGGAGAGACCCAGTACTTC. Complete variable domain (other parts from reference TRBV5-1 and TRBJ2-5): KAGVTQTPRYLIKTRGQQVTLSCSPISGHRSVSWYQQTPGQGLQFLFEYFSETQRNKGNFPGRFSGRQFSNSRSEMNVSTLELGDSALYLCASSLGDRGETQYFGPGTRLLVL.

The rearrangement joins TRBV5-1 to TRBJ2-5, with 8 nucleotides matching TRBD2. The germline V gene encodes CDR1 SGHRS and CDR2 YFSETQ. The CDR3 spans 15 residues. V dropped 4 bases and J dropped 2; count of bases not matched to a gene: 7. The CDR3 region is CASSPDGGAQETQYF. As DNA, the CDR3 is TGCGCCAGCAGCCCCGACGGGGGGGCTCAAGAGACCCAGTACTTC.